This TCR beta chain was recorded in a study of blood T cell repertoires in COVID-19. This CDR3 is built from 12 residues. Per the germline V gene, CDR1 is DFQATT and CDR2 is SNEGSKA (reference sequence). The ends were cut back, 3 bases at V and 3 bases at J, with 9 bases in the middle. The repertoire was sequenced with immunoSEQ multiplex PCR; TCRdb's copy has only in-frame clones and lacks some. Seen here are approximately 440,000 clones, about nine tenths observed once, and the top ten hold 0.7%. The clonotype comes from a young woman who had recovered from COVID-19. V is TRBV20-1 and J is TRBJ2-7; TRBD1 is a possible D gene (5 bases). The source material was PBMCs or T cells enriched from blood (not recorded which). CDR3 region: CSASRQGYEQYF. CDR3 nucleotides: TGCAGTGCTAGTAGGCAGGGCTACGAGCAGTACTTC.